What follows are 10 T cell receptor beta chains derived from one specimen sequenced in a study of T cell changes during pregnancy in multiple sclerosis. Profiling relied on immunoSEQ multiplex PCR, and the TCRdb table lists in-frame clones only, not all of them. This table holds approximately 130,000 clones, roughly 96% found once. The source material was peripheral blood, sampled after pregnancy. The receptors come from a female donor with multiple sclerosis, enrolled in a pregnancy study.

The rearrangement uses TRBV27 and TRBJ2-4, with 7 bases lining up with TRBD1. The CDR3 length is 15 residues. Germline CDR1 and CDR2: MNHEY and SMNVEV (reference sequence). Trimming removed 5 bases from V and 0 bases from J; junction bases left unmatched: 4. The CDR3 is CASSRDSLAKNIQYF. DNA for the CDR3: TGTGCCAGCAGTCGGGACAGCTTAGCCAAAAACATTCAGTACTTC.

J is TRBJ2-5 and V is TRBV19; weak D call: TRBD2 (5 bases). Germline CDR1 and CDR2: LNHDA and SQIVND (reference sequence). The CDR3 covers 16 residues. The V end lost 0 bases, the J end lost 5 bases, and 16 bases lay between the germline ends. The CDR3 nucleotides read TGTGCCAGTAGTATAGAGGTCGGCATTGGGGAGGAGACCCAGTACTTC. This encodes CASSIEVGIGEETQYF.

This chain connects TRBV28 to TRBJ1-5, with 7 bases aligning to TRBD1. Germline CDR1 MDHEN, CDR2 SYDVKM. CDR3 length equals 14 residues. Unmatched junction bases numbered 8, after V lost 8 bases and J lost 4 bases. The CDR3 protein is CASAQGGLNQPQHF. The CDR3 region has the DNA TGTGCCAGCGCTCAGGGGGGACTTAATCAGCCCCAGCATTTT.

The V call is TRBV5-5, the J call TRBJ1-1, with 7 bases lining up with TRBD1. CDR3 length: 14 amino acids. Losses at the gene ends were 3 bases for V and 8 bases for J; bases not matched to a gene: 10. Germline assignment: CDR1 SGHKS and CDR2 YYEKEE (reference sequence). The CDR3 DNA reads TGTGCCAGCAGCTCGGGGACAGCTGGAGCCGAAGCTTTCTTT. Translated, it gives CASSSGTAGAEAFF.

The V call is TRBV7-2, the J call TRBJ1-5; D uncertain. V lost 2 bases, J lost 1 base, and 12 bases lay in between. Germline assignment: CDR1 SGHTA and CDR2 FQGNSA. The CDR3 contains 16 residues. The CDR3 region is CASSLRVAGSNQPQHF. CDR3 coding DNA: TGTGCCAGCAGCTTAAGAGTGGCCGGGAGCAATCAGCCCCAGCATTTT.

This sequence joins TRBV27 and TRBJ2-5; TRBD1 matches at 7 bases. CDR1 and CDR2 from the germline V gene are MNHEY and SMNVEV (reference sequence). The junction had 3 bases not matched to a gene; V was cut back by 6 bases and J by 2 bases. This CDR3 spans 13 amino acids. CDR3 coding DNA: TGTGCCAGCAGAAGGGACAGTCAAGAGACCCAGTACTTC. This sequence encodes CASRRDSQETQYF.

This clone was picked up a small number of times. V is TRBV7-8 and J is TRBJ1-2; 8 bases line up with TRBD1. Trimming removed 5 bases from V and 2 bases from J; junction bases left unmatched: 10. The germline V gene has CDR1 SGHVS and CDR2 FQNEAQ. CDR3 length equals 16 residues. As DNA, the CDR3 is TGTGCCAGCAGCCTCCCCCCGACAGGGGAGAACTATGGCTACACCTTC. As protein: CASSLPPTGENYGYTF. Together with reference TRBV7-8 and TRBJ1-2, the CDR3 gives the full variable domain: GAGVSQSPRYKVAKRGQDVALRCDPISGHVSLFWYQQALGQGPEFLTYFQNEAQLDKSGLPSDRFFAERPEGSVSTLKIQRTQQEDSAVYLCASSLPPTGENYGYTFGSGTRLTVV.

The DNA of the CDR3 is TGTGCCAGCAGTTATCCGGGACAGGGCTCCTACGAGCAGTACTTC. It specifies CASSYPGQGSYEQYF. The gene calls are TRBV27 and TRBJ2-7; 9 bases match TRBD1. Germline V gene lookup returns CDR1 MNHEY and CDR2 SMNVEV (reference sequence). V trimming: 4 bases; J trimming: 0 bases; junction bases outside the gene matches: 4. The CDR3 runs 15 residues.

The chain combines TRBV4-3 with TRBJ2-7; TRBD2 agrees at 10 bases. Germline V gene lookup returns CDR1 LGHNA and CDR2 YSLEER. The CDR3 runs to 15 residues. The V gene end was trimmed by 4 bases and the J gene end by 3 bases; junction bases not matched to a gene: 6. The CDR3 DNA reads TGCGCCAGCAGCCCGTCCGGGACTAGCGACTACGAGCAGTACTTC. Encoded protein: CASSPSGTSDYEQYF.

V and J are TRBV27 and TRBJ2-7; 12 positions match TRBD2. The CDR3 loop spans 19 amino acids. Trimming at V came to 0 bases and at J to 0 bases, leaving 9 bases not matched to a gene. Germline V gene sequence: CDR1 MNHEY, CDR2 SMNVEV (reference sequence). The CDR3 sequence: CASSLSTLAGGRSSYEQYF. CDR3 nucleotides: TGTGCCAGCAGTTTATCGACCCTAGCGGGAGGGCGAAGCTCCTACGAGCAGTACTTC.